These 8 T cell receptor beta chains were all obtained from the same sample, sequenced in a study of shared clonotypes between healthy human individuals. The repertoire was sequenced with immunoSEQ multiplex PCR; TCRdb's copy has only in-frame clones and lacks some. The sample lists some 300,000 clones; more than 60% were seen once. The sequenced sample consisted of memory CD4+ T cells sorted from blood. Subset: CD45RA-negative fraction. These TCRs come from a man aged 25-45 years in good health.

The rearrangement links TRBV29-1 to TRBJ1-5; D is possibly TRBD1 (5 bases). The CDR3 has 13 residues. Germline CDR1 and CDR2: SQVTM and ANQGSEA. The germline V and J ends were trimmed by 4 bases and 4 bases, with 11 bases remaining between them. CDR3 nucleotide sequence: TGCAGCGTTGGTGGGAGGGGTAATCAGCCCCAGCATTTT. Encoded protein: CSVGGRGNQPQHF.

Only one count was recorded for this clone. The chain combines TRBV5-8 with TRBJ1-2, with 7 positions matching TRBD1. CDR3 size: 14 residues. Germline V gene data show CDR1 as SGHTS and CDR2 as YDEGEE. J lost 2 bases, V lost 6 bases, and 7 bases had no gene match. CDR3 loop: CASTSLDRNYGYTF. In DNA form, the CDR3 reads TGTGCCAGCACCTCACTGGACAGGAACTATGGCTACACCTTC.

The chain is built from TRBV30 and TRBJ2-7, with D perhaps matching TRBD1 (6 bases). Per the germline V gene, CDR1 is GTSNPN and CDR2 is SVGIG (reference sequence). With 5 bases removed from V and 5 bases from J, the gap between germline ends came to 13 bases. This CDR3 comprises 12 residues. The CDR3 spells CAWGQGYNEQYF. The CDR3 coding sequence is TGTGCCTGGGGGCAGGGGTATAACGAGCAGTACTTC.

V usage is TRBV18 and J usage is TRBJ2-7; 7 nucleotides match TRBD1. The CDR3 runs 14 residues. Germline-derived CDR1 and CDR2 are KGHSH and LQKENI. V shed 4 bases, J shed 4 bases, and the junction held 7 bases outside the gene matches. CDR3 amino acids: CASSQGAKLYEQYF. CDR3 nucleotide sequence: TGTGCCAGCTCACAGGGGGCTAAGCTATACGAGCAGTACTTC. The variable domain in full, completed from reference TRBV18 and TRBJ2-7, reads NAGVMQNPRHLVRRRGQEARLRCSPMKGHSHVYWYRQLPEEGLKFMVYLQKENIIDESGMPKERFSAEFPKEGPSILRIQQVVRGDSAAYFCASSQGAKLYEQYFGPGTRLTVT.

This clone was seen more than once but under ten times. CDR3 coding DNA: TGTGCCAGCAGCGTAGGAATGGGCAGATTAAAACCCTACGAGCAGTACTTC. This gives the protein CASSVGMGRLKPYEQYF. The chain recombines TRBV9 with TRBJ2-7; D is undetermined. V was pared by 0 bases and J by 2 bases, with 18 bases between. The CDR3 has 17 residues. In germline, CDR1 is SGDLS, CDR2 YYNGEE. Variable domain in full (rest from reference TRBV9 and TRBJ2-7): DSGVTQTPKHLITATGQRVTLRCSPRSGDLSVYWYQQSLDQGLQFLIQYYNGEERAKGNILERFSAQQFPDLHSELNLSSLELGDSALYFCASSVGMGRLKPYEQYFGPGTRLTVT.

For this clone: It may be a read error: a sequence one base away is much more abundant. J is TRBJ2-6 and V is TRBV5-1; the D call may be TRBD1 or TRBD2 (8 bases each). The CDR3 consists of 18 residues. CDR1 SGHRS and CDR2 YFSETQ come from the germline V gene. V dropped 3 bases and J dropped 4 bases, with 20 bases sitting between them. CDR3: CASSCGGTGLRGANVLTF. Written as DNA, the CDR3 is TGCGCCAGCAGCTGCGGGGGGACAGGTCTAAGAGGGGCCAACGTCCTGACTTTC.

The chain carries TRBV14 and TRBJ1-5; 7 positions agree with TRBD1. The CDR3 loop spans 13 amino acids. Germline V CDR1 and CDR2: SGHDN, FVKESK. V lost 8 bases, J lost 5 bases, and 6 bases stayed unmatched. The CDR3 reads CASSLTGDQPQHF. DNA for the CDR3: TGTGCCAGCTCCCTCACAGGGGATCAGCCCCAGCATTTT.

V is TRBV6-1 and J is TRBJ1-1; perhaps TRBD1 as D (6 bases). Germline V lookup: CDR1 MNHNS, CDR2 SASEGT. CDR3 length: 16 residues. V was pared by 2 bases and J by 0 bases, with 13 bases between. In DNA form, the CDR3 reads TGTGCCAGCAGTGAACCACAGGGCCTAATGAACACTGAAGCTTTCTTT. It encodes CASSEPQGLMNTEAFF.